This is a list of T cell receptor beta chains from one sample in a study of somatic mutations in cytotoxic T cells in rheumatoid arthritis. Repertoires were generated with immunoSEQ multiplex PCR, while TCRdb's copy carries only in-frame clones and drops some. The table shows approximately 33,000 clones, with under 90% occurring only once. The sequencing sample was made of CD8+ T cells sorted from blood. The receptor source for this set is a man aged 40-49 years in good health. CDR3s include the opening cysteine and the closing phenylalanine or tryptophan. D genes are given only for firm matches. Clone size is shown for a subset of rows, as once, few, many or a class of expanded clone.

clone size: -; D gene: TRBD2; V gene: TRBV27; J gene: TRBJ2-7; CDR3 protein: CASSLSTSGDYEQYF; CDR3 DNA: TGTGCCAGCAGTTTATCGACTAGCGGAGACTACGAGCAGTACTTC
clone size: -; D gene: TRBD2; V gene: TRBV18; J gene: TRBJ2-2; CDR3 protein: CASSPTSGREELFF; CDR3 DNA: TGTGCCAGCTCACCGACTAGCGGGAGAGAGGAGCTGTTTTTT
clone size: -; D gene: -; V gene: TRBV9; J gene: TRBJ1-1; CDR3 protein: CASSVGGAEAFF; CDR3 DNA: TGTGCCAGCAGCGTGGGGGGAGCTGAAGCTTTCTTT
clone size: once; D gene: -; V gene: TRBV29-1; J gene: TRBJ2-5; CDR3 protein: CSVEGQGWETQYF; CDR3 DNA: TGCAGCGTTGAAGGACAAGGGTGGGAGACCCAGTACTTC
clone size: -; D gene: -; V gene: TRBV5-8; J gene: TRBJ2-5; CDR3 protein: CASSAYRELETQYF; CDR3 DNA: TGTGCCAGCAGCGCCTACAGGGAACTGGAGACCCAGTACTTC
clone size: -; D gene: -; V gene: TRBV5-6; J gene: TRBJ2-2; CDR3 protein: CASSLVTSPGELFF; CDR3 DNA: TGTGCCAGCAGCTTGGTGACTAGTCCCGGGGAGCTGTTTTTT
clone size: once; D gene: -; V gene: TRBV28; J gene: TRBJ2-6; CDR3 protein: CASSSPRAQAGANVLTF; CDR3 DNA: TGTGCCAGCAGTTCTCCCCGGGCTCAGGCTGGGGCCAACGTCCTGACTTTC
clone size: few; D gene: TRBD1; V gene: TRBV9; J gene: TRBJ2-3; CDR3 protein: CASSRTGNLGGTDTQYF; CDR3 DNA: TGTGCCAGCAGCCGGACAGGGAATTTGGGGGGCACAGATACGCAGTATTTT
clone size: -; D gene: -; V gene: TRBV27; J gene: TRBJ2-3; CDR3 protein: CASSSGGTDTQYF; CDR3 DNA: TGTGCCAGCAGTTCGGGTGGCACAGATACGCAGTATTTT
clone size: -; D gene: -; V gene: TRBV7-3; J gene: TRBJ2-1; CDR3 protein: CASSPDHRSYNEQFF; CDR3 DNA: TGTGCCAGCAGCCCGGACCATCGCTCCTACAATGAGCAGTTCTTC
clone size: -; D gene: -; V gene: TRBV11-2; J gene: TRBJ2-5; CDR3 protein: CASSSSPKGETQYF; CDR3 DNA: TGTGCCAGCAGCTCCTCCCCGAAGGGAGAGACCCAGTACTTC
clone size: -; D gene: TRBD1; V gene: TRBV5-8; J gene: TRBJ1-2; CDR3 protein: CASSPGHPLQGARNGYTF; CDR3 DNA: TGTGCCAGCAGCCCAGGACATCCTTTACAGGGGGCGCGGAATGGCTACACCTTC
clone size: -; D gene: -; V gene: TRBV27; J gene: TRBJ1-5; CDR3 protein: CASSLGVPNQPQHF; CDR3 DNA: TGTGCCAGCAGCCTGGGGGTCCCTAATCAGCCCCAGCATTTT
clone size: -; D gene: -; V gene: TRBV12-5; J gene: TRBJ2-1; CDR3 protein: CASGLGRNEQFF; CDR3 DNA: TGTGCTAGTGGTCTTGGACGCAACGAGCAGTTCTTC
clone size: -; D gene: -; V gene: TRBV28; J gene: TRBJ1-3; CDR3 protein: CASSFRKRNSGNTIYF; CDR3 DNA: TGTGCCAGCAGTTTTAGGAAGCGGAACTCTGGAAACACCATATATTTT
clone size: -; D gene: -; V gene: TRBV6-5; J gene: TRBJ2-4; CDR3 protein: CASSGIRGGDIQYF; CDR3 DNA: TGTGCCAGCAGTGGAATCAGGGGAGGGGACATTCAGTACTTC
clone size: -; D gene: -; V gene: TRBV10-2; J gene: TRBJ1-4; CDR3 protein: CASSDQRYPDNEKLFF; CDR3 DNA: TGCGCCAGCAGTGACCAAAGATACCCCGATAATGAAAAACTGTTTTTT
clone size: -; D gene: TRBD2; V gene: TRBV4-1; J gene: TRBJ2-7; CDR3 protein: CASSQDGAGGYEQYF; CDR3 DNA: TGCGCCAGCAGCCAAGATGGAGCGGGAGGCTACGAGCAGTACTTC
clone size: -; D gene: TRBD1; V gene: TRBV6-5; J gene: TRBJ1-2; CDR3 protein: CASSSPTGGGGYTF; CDR3 DNA: TGTGCCAGCAGTTCCCCCACAGGGGGCGGGGGCTACACCTTC
clone size: -; D gene: -; V gene: TRBV14; J gene: TRBJ2-7; CDR3 protein: CASSQEGVGYEQYF; CDR3 DNA: TGTGCCAGCAGCCAAGAGGGAGTTGGGTACGAGCAGTACTTC
clone size: -; D gene: -; V gene: TRBV19; J gene: TRBJ1-5; CDR3 protein: CASSKSGWDRGNQPQHF; CDR3 DNA: TGTGCCAGTAGTAAGAGTGGCTGGGATCGGGGCAATCAGCCCCAGCATTTT
clone size: -; D gene: -; V gene: TRBV9; J gene: TRBJ1-4; CDR3 protein: CASSVSGASEKLFF; CDR3 DNA: TGTGCCAGCAGCGTATCGGGGGCTAGTGAAAAACTGTTTTTT
clone size: once; D gene: -; V gene: TRBV15; J gene: TRBJ2-3; CDR3 protein: CATSKDSTDTQYF; CDR3 DNA: TGTGCCACCAGCAAGGACAGCACAGATACGCAGTATTTT
clone size: -; D gene: -; V gene: TRBV4-3; J gene: TRBJ2-7; CDR3 protein: CASSQIAVGYLVYEQYF; CDR3 DNA: TGCGCCAGCAGCCAAATAGCGGTCGGATACCTCGTTTACGAGCAGTACTTC
clone size: -; D gene: TRBD1; V gene: TRBV28; J gene: TRBJ2-7; CDR3 protein: CASSLDPGQGSYEQYF; CDR3 DNA: TGTGCCAGCAGTCTGGATCCGGGACAGGGCTCCTACGAGCAGTACTTC
clone size: -; D gene: -; V gene: TRBV6-5; J gene: TRBJ1-5; CDR3 protein: CASSYARESNQPQHF; CDR3 DNA: TGTGCCAGCAGTTACGCCAGGGAGAGCAATCAGCCCCAGCATTTT
clone size: -; D gene: -; V gene: TRBV27; J gene: TRBJ2-7; CDR3 protein: CASSSTLRDPGEQYF; CDR3 DNA: TGTGCCAGCAGTTCCACTCTCCGGGACCCCGGGGAGCAGTACTTC
clone size: -; D gene: -; V gene: TRBV11-2; J gene: TRBJ2-2; CDR3 protein: CASSPAPRTNTGELFF; CDR3 DNA: TGTGCCAGCAGCCCCGCCCCCCGGACGAACACCGGGGAGCTGTTTTTT
clone size: once; D gene: -; V gene: TRBV7-9; J gene: TRBJ1-1; CDR3 protein: CASSLAQGNTEAFF; CDR3 DNA: TGTGCCAGCAGCTTAGCGCAGGGTAACACTGAAGCTTTCTTT
clone size: -; D gene: TRBD1; V gene: TRBV27; J gene: TRBJ2-7; CDR3 protein: CASSSGTGYYEQYF; CDR3 DNA: TGTGCCAGCAGTTCAGGGACAGGGTACTACGAGCAGTACTTC
clone size: few; D gene: -; V gene: TRBV19; J gene: TRBJ2-7; CDR3 protein: CASSGGISYEQYF; CDR3 DNA: TGTGCCAGTTCCGGGGGTATTTCCTACGAGCAGTACTTC
clone size: few; D gene: -; V gene: TRBV7-9; J gene: TRBJ2-7; CDR3 protein: CASSFFGYEQYF; CDR3 DNA: TGTGCCAGCAGCTTTTTCGGGTACGAGCAGTACTTC
clone size: -; D gene: TRBD1; V gene: TRBV4-1; J gene: TRBJ2-7; CDR3 protein: CASTAEQGLYEQYF; CDR3 DNA: TGCGCCAGCACCGCGGAACAGGGGCTATACGAGCAGTACTTC
clone size: -; D gene: -; V gene: TRBV7-2; J gene: TRBJ1-4; CDR3 protein: CASSRGPSEGKLFF; CDR3 DNA: TGTGCCAGCAGCCGAGGCCCTTCTGAGGGAAAACTGTTTTTT
clone size: -; D gene: -; V gene: TRBV5-1; J gene: TRBJ1-1; CDR3 protein: CASSLAELNTEAFF; CDR3 DNA: TGCGCCAGCAGCTTGGCGGAATTGAACACTGAAGCTTTCTTT
clone size: -; D gene: -; V gene: TRBV19; J gene: TRBJ1-3; CDR3 protein: CASIRGNTIYF; CDR3 DNA: TGTGCCAGTATTCGGGGAAACACCATATATTTT
clone size: -; D gene: -; V gene: TRBV9; J gene: TRBJ1-4; CDR3 protein: CASSVSGGPNEKLFF; CDR3 DNA: TGTGCCAGCAGCGTAAGCGGGGGTCCTAATGAAAAACTGTTTTTT
clone size: -; D gene: -; V gene: TRBV4-3; J gene: TRBJ2-1; CDR3 protein: CASSPGVSGEGAYNEQFF; CDR3 DNA: TGCGCCAGCAGCCCGGGGGTTTCCGGGGAGGGGGCCTACAATGAGCAGTTCTTC
clone size: -; D gene: TRBD2; V gene: TRBV13; J gene: TRBJ2-1; CDR3 protein: CASSLTSGLYNEQFF; CDR3 DNA: TGTGCCAGCAGCCTGACTAGCGGGCTCTACAATGAGCAGTTCTTC
clone size: once; D gene: -; V gene: TRBV27; J gene: TRBJ1-1; CDR3 protein: CASSLKYPGIMNTEAFF; CDR3 DNA: TGTGCCAGCAGTTTAAAATATCCGGGGATCATGAACACTGAAGCTTTCTTT
clone size: -; D gene: -; V gene: TRBV29-1; J gene: TRBJ2-5; CDR3 protein: CSVEDYAQVEETQYF; CDR3 DNA: TGCAGCGTTGAAGATTACGCACAAGTGGAGGAGACCCAGTACTTC
clone size: -; D gene: -; V gene: TRBV4-1; J gene: TRBJ2-5; CDR3 protein: CASSKRTAWGSEETQYF; CDR3 DNA: TGCGCCAGCAGCAAAAGGACAGCCTGGGGAAGTGAAGAGACCCAGTACTTC
clone size: -; D gene: -; V gene: TRBV27; J gene: TRBJ1-1; CDR3 protein: CASSSNSFEAFF; CDR3 DNA: TGTGCCAGCAGCTCAAACAGCTTTGAAGCTTTCTTT
clone size: -; D gene: -; V gene: TRBV2; J gene: TRBJ2-7; CDR3 protein: CASSSGLSYEQYF; CDR3 DNA: TGTGCCAGCAGTTCGGGACTGAGCTACGAGCAGTACTTC
clone size: few; D gene: -; V gene: TRBV10-1; J gene: TRBJ1-1; CDR3 protein: CASSDGTDTEAFF; CDR3 DNA: TGCGCCAGCAGCGATGGGACGGACACTGAAGCTTTCTTT
clone size: -; D gene: TRBD1; V gene: TRBV2; J gene: TRBJ2-1; CDR3 protein: CASSERQGTYNEQFF; CDR3 DNA: TGTGCCAGCAGTGAACGACAGGGGACCTACAATGAGCAGTTCTTC
clone size: once; D gene: TRBD1; V gene: TRBV7-2; J gene: TRBJ1-2; CDR3 protein: CASSNRTGRNYGYTF; CDR3 DNA: TGTGCCAGCAGCAATCGGACAGGGCGGAACTATGGCTACACCTTC
clone size: -; D gene: TRBD2; V gene: TRBV4-3; J gene: TRBJ2-3; CDR3 protein: CASSQGGTSVPPSTQYF; CDR3 DNA: TGCGCCAGCAGCCAAGGCGGGACTAGCGTACCCCCTAGTACGCAGTATTTT
clone size: once; D gene: -; V gene: TRBV7-2; J gene: TRBJ2-1; CDR3 protein: CASSYLLSSYNEQFF; CDR3 DNA: TGTGCCAGCAGCTACCTATTGAGCTCCTACAATGAGCAGTTCTTC
clone size: few; D gene: -; V gene: TRBV25-1; J gene: TRBJ1-1; CDR3 protein: CASSLGPVEAFF; CDR3 DNA: TGTGCCAGCAGTCTAGGCCCTGTAGAAGCTTTCTTT
clone size: -; D gene: TRBD1; V gene: TRBV25-1; J gene: TRBJ2-5; CDR3 protein: CASSERGQDRETQYF; CDR3 DNA: TGTGCCAGCAGTGAGAGGGGACAGGACCGAGAGACCCAGTACTTC
clone size: -; D gene: -; V gene: TRBV25-1; J gene: TRBJ2-1; CDR3 protein: CASSGGDGEQFF; CDR3 DNA: TGTGCCAGCAGTGGGGGGGACGGTGAGCAGTTCTTC